This TCR beta chain was observed in a study of CD8 T cells in Susac syndrome. TEMRA cells were FACS-enriched, while CD8+ and CD4+ T cells were negatively isolated. Reverse transcription used roughly 0.5 to 1 ug RNA and random hexamers. Each CDR3 protein is one row after TCRdb ran MiXCR on the immunoSEQ multiplex PCR reads. The table includes 100,000 to 150,000 distinct CDR3 sequences, around 96% detected once. Germline lookup yields CDR1 SGHNT and CDR2 YYREEE (reference sequence). The CDR3 is 14 amino acids. V was pared by 5 bases and J by 3 bases, with 14 bases between. This chain joins TRBV5-4 and TRBJ2-5; D may be TRBD1 (6 bases). Sequencing was done on a sample of CD4+ T cells from PBMCs. This clonotype originated in a human donor in good health. Here the CDR3 DNA reads TGTGCCAGCAGTCATACTAGGGGGAAAGAGACCCAGTACTTC. Translation: CASSHTRGKETQYF.